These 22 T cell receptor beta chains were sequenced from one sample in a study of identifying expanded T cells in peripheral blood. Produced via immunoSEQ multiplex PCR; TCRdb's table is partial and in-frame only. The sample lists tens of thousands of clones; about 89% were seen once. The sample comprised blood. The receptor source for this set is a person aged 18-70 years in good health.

CDR3 DNA sequence: TGTGCCAGTAATCCCGCTAGCGGGAGCTCCTACGAGCAGTACTTC. Encoded protein: CASNPASGSSYEQYF. The chain employs TRBV19 and TRBJ2-7, with 10 bases matching TRBD2. The germline CDR1 and CDR2 sequences are LNHDA and SQIVND (reference sequence). The CDR3 is made up of 15 amino acids. Unmatched junction bases numbered 6, after V lost 7 bases and J lost 0 bases.

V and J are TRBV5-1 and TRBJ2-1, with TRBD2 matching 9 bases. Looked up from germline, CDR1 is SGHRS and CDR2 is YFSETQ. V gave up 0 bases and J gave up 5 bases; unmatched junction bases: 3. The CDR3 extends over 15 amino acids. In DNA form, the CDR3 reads TGCGCCAGCAGCTTGGGAGCGGGGGGCAACAATGAGCAGTTCTTC. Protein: CASSLGAGGNNEQFF. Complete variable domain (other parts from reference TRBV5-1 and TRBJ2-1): KAGVTQTPRYLIKTRGQQVTLSCSPISGHRSVSWYQQTPGQGLQFLFEYFSETQRNKGNFPGRFSGRQFSNSRSEMNVSTLELGDSALYLCASSLGAGGNNEQFFGPGTRLTVL.

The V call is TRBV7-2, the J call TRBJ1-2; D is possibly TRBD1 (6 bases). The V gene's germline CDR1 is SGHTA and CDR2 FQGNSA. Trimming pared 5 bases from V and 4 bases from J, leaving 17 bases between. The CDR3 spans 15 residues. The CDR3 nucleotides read TGTGCCAGCAGCCGAGGCGGGGGGCGGACCTATGGCTACACCTTC. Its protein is CASSRGGGRTYGYTF.

The CDR3 is CASSLEQGLAGVWEQFF. CDR3 nucleotides: TGCGCCAGCAGCTTGGAACAAGGACTAGCGGGAGTATGGGAGCAGTTCTTC. The V gene is TRBV5-1, the J gene TRBJ2-1, with 13 bases identical to TRBD2. V shed 0 bases and J 10 bases; nucleotides not matched to a gene: 10. The length of the CDR3 is 17 residues. Per the germline V gene, CDR1 is SGHRS and CDR2 is YFSETQ. Complete variable domain (other parts from reference TRBV5-1 and TRBJ2-1): KAGVTQTPRYLIKTRGQQVTLSCSPISGHRSVSWYQQTPGQGLQFLFEYFSETQRNKGNFPGRFSGRQFSNSRSEMNVSTLELGDSALYLCASSLEQGLAGVWEQFFGPGTRLTVL.

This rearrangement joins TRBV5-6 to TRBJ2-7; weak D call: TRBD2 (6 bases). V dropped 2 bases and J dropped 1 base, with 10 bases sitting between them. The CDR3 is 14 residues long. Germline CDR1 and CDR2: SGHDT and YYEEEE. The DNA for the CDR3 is TGTGCCAGCAGCTTTGGCGGGGAATCCTACGAGCAGTACTTC. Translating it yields CASSFGGESYEQYF.

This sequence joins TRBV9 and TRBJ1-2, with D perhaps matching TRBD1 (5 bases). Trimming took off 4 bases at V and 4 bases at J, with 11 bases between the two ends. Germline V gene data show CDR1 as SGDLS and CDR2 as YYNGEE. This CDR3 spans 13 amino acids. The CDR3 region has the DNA TGTGCCAGCAGCCCAGCAGGGCCCTATGGCTACACCTTC. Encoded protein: CASSPAGPYGYTF.

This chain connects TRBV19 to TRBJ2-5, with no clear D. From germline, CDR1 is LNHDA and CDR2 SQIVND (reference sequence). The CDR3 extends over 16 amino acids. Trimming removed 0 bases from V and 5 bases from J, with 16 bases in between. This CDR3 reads CASSIDWALSSETQYF. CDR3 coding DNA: TGTGCCAGTAGTATAGATTGGGCCTTGTCTTCCGAGACCCAGTACTTC.

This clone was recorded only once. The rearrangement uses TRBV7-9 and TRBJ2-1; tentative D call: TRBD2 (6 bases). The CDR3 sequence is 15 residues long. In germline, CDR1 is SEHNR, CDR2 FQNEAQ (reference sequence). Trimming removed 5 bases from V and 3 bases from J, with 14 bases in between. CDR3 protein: CASSRGDSNYNEQFF. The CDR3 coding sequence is TGTGCCAGCAGCCGCGGGGACTCAAACTACAATGAGCAGTTCTTC.

DNA for the CDR3: TGCGCCAGCAGTCAGGGGACAGACTATGGCTACACCTTC. It translates to CASSQGTDYGYTF. V usage is TRBV5-1 and J usage is TRBJ1-2, with 7 bases matching TRBD1. CDR1 is SGHRS, CDR2 YFSETQ, per germline. With 5 bases clipped from V and 3 bases from J, the junction kept 4 bases outside the gene matches. The CDR3 has 13 amino acids.

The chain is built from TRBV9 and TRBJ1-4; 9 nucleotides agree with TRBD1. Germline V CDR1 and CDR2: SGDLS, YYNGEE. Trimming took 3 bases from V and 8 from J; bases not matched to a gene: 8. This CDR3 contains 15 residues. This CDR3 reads CASSAKGQGNEKLFF. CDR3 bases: TGTGCCAGCAGCGCCAAGGGACAGGGCAACGAAAAACTGTTTTTT. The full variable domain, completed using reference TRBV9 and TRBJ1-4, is DSGVTQTPKHLITATGQRVTLRCSPRSGDLSVYWYQQSLDQGLQFLIQYYNGEERAKGNILERFSAQQFPDLHSELNLSSLELGDSALYFCASSAKGQGNEKLFFGSGTQLSVL.

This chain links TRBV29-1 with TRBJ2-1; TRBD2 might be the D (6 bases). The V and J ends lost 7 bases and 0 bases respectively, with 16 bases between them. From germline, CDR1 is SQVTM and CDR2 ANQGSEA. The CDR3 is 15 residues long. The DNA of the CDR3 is TGCAGCGCCGGGACTCCTCGGAGCTCCTACAATGAGCAGTTCTTC. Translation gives CSAGTPRSSYNEQFF.

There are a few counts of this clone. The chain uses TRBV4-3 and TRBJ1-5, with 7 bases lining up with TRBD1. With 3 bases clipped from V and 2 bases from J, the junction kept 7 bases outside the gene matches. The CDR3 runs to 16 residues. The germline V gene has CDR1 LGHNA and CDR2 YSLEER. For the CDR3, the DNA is TGCGCCAGCAGCCAGGAGACAGGGTACGGCAATCAGCCCCAGCATTTT. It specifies CASSQETGYGNQPQHF.

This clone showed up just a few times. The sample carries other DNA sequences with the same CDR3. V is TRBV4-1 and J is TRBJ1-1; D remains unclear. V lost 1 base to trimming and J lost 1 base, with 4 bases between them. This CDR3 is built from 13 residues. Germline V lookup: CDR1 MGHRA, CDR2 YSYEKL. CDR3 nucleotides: TGCGCCAGCAGCCAAGGAGGGAACACTGAAGCTTTCTTT. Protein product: CASSQGGNTEAFF.

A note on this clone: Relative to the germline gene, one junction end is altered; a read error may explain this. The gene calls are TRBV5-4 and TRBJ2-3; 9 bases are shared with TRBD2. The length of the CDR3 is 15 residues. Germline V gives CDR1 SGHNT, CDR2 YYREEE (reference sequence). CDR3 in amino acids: CASSQWTSEADTQYF. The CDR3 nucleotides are TGCGCCAGCAGCCAATGGACTAGCGAAGCAGATACGCAGTATTTT. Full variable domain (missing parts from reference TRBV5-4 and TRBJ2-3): ETGVTQSPTHLIKTRGQQVTLRCSSQSGHNTVSWYQQALGQGPQFIFQYYREEENGRGNFPPRFSGLQFPNYSSELNVNALELDDSALYLCASSQWTSEADTQYFGPGTRLTVL.

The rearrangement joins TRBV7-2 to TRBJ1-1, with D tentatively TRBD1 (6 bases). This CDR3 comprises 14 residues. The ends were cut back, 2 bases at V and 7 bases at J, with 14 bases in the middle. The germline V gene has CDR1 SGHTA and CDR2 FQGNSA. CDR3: CASSLFQGYHEAFF. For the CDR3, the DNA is TGTGCCAGCAGCTTATTTCAGGGGTACCATGAAGCTTTCTTT.

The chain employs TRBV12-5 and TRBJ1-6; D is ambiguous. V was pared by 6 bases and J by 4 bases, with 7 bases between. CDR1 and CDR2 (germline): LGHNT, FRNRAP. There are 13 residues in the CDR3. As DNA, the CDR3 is TGTGCTAGTGGGACTGAATATAATTCACCCCTCCACTTT. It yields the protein CASGTEYNSPLHF.

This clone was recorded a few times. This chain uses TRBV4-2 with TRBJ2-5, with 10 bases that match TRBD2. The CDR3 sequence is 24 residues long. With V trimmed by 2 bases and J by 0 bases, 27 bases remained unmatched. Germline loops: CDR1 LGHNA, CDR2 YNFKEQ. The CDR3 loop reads CASSQSRAPASGSSVAGYQETQYF. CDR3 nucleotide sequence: TGTGCCAGCAGCCAATCCCGGGCCCCCGCTAGCGGGAGTAGCGTAGCGGGGTACCAAGAGACCCAGTACTTC.

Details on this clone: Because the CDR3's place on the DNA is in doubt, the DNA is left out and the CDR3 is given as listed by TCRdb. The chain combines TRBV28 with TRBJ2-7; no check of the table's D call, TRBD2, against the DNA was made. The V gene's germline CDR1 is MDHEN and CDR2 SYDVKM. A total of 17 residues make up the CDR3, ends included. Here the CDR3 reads CASSSSGLAGGAYEQYF.

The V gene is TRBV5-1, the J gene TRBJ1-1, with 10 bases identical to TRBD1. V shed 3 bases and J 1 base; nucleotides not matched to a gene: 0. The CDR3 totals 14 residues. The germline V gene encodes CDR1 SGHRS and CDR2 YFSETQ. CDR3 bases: TGCGCCAGCAGCTGGGACAGGGGGAACACTGAAGCTTTCTTT. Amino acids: CASSWDRGNTEAFF.

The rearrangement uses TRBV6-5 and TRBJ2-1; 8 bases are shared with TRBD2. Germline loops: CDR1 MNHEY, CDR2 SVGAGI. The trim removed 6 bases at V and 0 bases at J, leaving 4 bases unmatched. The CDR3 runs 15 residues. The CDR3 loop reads CASRPGGASYNEQFF. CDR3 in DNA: TGTGCCAGCAGACCGGGGGGGGCCTCCTACAATGAGCAGTTCTTC.

The CDR3 bases are TGTGCCAGCTCACTAGGGCGGGATGAGCAGTTCTTC. As protein: CASSLGRDEQFF. The chain links TRBV18 to TRBJ2-1; D is perhaps TRBD2 (5 bases). This CDR3 has 12 residues. V shed 4 bases and J shed 8 bases, with 9 bases lying between them. Germline lookup yields CDR1 KGHSH and CDR2 LQKENI.

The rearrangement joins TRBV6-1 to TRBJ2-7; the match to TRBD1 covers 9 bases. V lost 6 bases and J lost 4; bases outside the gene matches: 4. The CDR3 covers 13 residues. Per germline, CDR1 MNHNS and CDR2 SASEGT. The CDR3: CASRTGQGYEQYF. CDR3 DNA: TGTGCCAGCAGGACGGGACAGGGATACGAGCAGTACTTC.